This TCR beta chain appears in the sequencing data of a study of T cells in Graves' hyperthyroidism and ophthalmopathy. The V gene's germline CDR1 is LNHDA and CDR2 SQIVND (reference sequence). CDR3 length: 14 amino acids. V lost 5 bases to trimming and J lost 1 base, with 9 bases between them. This clonotype was counted at least ten times. Researchers amplified the TCR beta CDR3 regions from RNA transcripts. First-round RT-PCR of the TCR CDR3 relied on the HTBI primer set. MiXCR, run by TCRdb on the multiplex PCR reads, gives a single entry per CDR3 protein. The sample lists 700,000 to 850,000 distinct CDR3 sequences; roughly a third were seen once.

The rearrangement joins TRBV19 to TRBJ1-3, with a possible D match to TRBD1 (6 bases). The source of this sequence is a woman aged 40 to 50 with Graves' hyperthyroidism. The sequenced material came from blood. DNA for the CDR3: TGTGCCAGTAGTGCACAGGGATCTGGAAACACCATATATTTT. It specifies CASSAQGSGNTIYF. The entire variable domain, with the rest obtained from reference TRBV19 and TRBJ1-3, is as follows: DGGITQSPKYLFRKEGQNVTLSCEQNLNHDAMYWYRQDPGQGLRLIYYSQIVNDFQKGDIAEGYSVSREKKESFPLTVTSAQKNPTAFYLCASSAQGSGNTIYFGEGSWLTVV.